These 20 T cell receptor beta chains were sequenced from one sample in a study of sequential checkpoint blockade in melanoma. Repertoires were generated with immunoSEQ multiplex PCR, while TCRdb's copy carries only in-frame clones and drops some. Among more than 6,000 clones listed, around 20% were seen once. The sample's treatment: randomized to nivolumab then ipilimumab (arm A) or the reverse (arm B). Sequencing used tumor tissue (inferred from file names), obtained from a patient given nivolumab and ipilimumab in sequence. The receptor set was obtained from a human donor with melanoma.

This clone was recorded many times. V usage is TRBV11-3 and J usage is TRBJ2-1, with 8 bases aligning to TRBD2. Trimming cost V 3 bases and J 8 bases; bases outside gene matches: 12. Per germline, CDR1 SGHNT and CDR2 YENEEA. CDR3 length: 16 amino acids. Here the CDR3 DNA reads TGTGCCAGCAGCTTGGTTCTTGCGGGAGGCATCGATGAGCAGTTCTTC. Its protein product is CASSLVLAGGIDEQFF.

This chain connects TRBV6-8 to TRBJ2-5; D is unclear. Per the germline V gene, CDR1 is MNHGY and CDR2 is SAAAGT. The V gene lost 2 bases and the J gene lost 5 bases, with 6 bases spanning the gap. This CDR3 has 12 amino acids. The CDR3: CASSYGKETQYF. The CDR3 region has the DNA TGTGCCAGCAGTTACGGCAAGGAGACCCAGTACTTC.

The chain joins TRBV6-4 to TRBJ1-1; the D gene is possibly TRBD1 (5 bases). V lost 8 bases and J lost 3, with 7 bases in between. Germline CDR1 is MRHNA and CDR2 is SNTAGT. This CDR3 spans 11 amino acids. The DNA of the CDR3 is TGTGCCAGCTGGGGGTACACTGAAGCTTTCTTT. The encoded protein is CASWGYTEAFF.

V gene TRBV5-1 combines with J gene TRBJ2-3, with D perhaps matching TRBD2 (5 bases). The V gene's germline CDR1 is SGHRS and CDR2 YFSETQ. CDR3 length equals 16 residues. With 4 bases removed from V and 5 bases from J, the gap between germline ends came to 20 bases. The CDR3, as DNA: TGCGCCAGCAGCCCAACCTCTGACGGGAAGGGAGATACGCAGTATTTT. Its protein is CASSPTSDGKGDTQYF.

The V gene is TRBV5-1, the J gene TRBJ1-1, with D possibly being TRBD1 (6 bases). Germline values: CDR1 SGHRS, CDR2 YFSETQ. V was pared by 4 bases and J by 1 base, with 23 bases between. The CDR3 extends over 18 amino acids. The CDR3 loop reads CASSPHAATGYANTEAFF. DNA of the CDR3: TGCGCCAGCAGCCCACACGCGGCGACAGGTTATGCGAACACTGAAGCTTTCTTT.

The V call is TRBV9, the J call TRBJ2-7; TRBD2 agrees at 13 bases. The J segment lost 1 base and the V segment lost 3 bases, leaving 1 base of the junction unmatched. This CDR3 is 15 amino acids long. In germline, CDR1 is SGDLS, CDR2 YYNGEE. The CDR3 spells CASSEGLAGSYEQYF. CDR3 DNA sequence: TGTGCCAGCAGCGAGGGACTAGCGGGATCCTACGAGCAGTACTTC.

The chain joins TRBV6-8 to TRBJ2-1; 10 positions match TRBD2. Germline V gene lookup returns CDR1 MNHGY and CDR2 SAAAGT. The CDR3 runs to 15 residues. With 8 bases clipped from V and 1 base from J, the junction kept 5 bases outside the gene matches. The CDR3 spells CASLSGGSSYNEQFF. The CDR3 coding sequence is TGTGCCAGCCTTAGCGGGGGGAGTTCCTACAATGAGCAGTTCTTC.

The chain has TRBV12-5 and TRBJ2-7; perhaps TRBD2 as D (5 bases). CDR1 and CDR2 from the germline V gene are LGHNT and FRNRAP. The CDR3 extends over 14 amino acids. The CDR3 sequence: CASGGSANSYEQYF. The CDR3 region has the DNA TGTGCCAGCGGTGGTAGCGCTAACTCCTACGAGCAGTACTTC. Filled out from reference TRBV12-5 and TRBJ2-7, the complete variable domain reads DARVTQTPRHKVTEMGQEVTMRCQPILGHNTVFWYRQTMMQGLELLAYFRNRAPLDDSGMPKDRFSAEMPDATLATLKIQPSEPRDSAVYFCASGGSANSYEQYFGPGTRLTVT.

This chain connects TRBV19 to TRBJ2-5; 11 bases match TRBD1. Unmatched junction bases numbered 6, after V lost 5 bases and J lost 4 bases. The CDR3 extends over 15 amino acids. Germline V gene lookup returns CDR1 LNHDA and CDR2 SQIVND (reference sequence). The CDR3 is CASSDGTGGRETQYF. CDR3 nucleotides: TGTGCCAGTAGTGACGGGACAGGGGGGAGAGAGACCCAGTACTTC.

The CDR3 sequence: CASSYTSGKAADTQYF. In DNA, the CDR3 is TGTGCCAGCAGTTACACTAGCGGGAAGGCGGCAGATACGCAGTATTTT. The chain combines TRBV25-1 with TRBJ2-3; TRBD2 matches at 10 bases. Germline trimming cut 5 bases from V and 4 bases from J; bases unmatched to any gene: 9. Germline V gene data show CDR1 as MGHDK and CDR2 as SYGVNS. This CDR3 has 16 amino acids.

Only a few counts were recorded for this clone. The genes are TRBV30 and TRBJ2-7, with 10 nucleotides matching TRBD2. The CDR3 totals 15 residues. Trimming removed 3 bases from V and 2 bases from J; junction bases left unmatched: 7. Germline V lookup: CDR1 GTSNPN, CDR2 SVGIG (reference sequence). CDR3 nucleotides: TGTGCCTGGAGGTCCTCTAGCGGGAGCCCCTACGAGCAGTACTTC. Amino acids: CAWRSSSGSPYEQYF.

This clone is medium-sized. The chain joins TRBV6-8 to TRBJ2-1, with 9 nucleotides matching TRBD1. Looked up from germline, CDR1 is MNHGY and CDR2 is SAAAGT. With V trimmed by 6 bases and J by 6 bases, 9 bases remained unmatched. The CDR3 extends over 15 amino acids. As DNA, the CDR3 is TGTGCCAGCAGGCAGGGGACAGGGAGAGGCAATGAGCAGTTCTTC. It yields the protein CASRQGTGRGNEQFF.

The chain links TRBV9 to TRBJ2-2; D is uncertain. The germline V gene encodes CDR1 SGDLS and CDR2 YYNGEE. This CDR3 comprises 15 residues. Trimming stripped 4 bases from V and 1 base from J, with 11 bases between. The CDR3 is CASSSISRNTGELFF. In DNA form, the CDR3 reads TGTGCCAGCAGCTCGATATCCCGGAACACCGGGGAGCTGTTTTTT.

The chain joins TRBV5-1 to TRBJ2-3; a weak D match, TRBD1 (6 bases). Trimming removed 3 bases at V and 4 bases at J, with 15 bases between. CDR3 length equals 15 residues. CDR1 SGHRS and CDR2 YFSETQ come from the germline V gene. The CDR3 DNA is TGCGCCAGCAGCTCAAGAGGGGGAGTGGCAGATACGCAGTATTTT. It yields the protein CASSSRGGVADTQYF.

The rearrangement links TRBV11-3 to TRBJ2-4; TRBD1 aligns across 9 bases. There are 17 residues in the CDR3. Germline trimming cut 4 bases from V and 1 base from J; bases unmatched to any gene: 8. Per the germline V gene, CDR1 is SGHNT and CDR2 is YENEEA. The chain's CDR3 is CASSSAGTGIAKNIQYF. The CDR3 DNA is TGTGCCAGCAGCTCCGCGGGGACAGGGATCGCCAAAAACATTCAGTACTTC.

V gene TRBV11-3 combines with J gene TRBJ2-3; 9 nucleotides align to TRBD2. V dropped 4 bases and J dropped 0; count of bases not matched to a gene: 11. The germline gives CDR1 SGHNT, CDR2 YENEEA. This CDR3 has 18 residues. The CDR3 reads CASSSITSGFPSTDTQYF. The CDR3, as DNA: TGTGCCAGCAGCTCCATAACTAGCGGGTTCCCTAGCACAGATACGCAGTATTTT.

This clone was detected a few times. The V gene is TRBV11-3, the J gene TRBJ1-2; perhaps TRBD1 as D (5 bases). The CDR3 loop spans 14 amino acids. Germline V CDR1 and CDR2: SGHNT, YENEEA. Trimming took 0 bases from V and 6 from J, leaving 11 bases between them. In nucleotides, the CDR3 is TGTGCCAGCAGCTTAGAGGCAGGGATTGATGGCTACACCTTC. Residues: CASSLEAGIDGYTF.

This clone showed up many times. The CDR3 DNA reads TGTGCCAGCAGCCCAAGACCGGGACGGTCAAGCTCTGGGGCCAACGTCCTGACTTTC. Its protein product is CASSPRPGRSSSGANVLTF. The chain links TRBV11-3 to TRBJ2-6; D may be TRBD1 or TRBD2 (5 bases each). With 5 bases removed from V and 0 bases from J, the gap between germline ends came to 20 bases. This CDR3 has 19 amino acids. The germline V gene encodes CDR1 SGHNT and CDR2 YENEEA.

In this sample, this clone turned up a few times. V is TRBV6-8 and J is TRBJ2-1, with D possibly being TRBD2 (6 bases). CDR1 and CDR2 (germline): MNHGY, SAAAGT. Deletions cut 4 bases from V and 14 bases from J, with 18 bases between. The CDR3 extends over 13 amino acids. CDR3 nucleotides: TGTGCCAGCAGTTTGAGAACTAGCCCCTTGAAGTTCTTC. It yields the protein CASSLRTSPLKFF.

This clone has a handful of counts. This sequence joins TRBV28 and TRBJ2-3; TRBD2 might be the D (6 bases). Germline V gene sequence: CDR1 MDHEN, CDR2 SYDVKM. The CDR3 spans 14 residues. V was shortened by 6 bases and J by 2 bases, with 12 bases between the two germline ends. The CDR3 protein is CASRSGLNTDTQYF. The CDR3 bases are TGTGCCAGCAGAAGTGGACTAAACACAGATACGCAGTATTTT.